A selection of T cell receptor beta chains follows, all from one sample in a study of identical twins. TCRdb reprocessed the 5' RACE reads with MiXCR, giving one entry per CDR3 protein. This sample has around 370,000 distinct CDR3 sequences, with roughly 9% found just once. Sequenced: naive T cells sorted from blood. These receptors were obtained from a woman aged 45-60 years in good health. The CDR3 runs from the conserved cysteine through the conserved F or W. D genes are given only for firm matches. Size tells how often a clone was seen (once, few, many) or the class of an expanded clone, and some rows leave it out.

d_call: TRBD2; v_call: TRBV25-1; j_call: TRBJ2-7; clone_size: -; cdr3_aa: CASSSHGAGVRYEQYF; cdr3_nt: TGTGCCAGCAGTTCCCACGGAGCGGGAGTCCGCTACGAGCAGTACTTC
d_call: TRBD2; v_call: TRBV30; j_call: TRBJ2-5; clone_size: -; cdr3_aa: CAWSVLLGLAGVETQYF; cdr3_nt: TGTGCCTGGAGTGTACTCCTGGGACTAGCGGGAGTGGAGACCCAGTACTTC
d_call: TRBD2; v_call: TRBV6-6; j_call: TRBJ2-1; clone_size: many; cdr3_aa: CASSYSTRSGRDYNEQFF; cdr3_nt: TGTGCCAGCAGTTACTCCACGAGAAGCGGGAGGGATTACAATGAGCAGTTCTTC
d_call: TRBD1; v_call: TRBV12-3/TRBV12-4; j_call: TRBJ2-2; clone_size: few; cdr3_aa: CASSPGQGSTGELFF; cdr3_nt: TGTGCCAGCAGCCCGGGACAGGGGTCCACCGGGGAGCTGTTTTTT
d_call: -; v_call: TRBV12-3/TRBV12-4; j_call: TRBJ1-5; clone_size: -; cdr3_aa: CASSLGGGSQPQHF; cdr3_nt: TGTGCCAGCAGTTTGGGGGGTGGTAGTCAGCCCCAGCATTTT
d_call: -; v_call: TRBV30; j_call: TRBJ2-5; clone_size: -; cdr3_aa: CAWSMGQEETQYF; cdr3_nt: TGTGCCTGGAGTATGGGGCAAGAAGAGACCCAGTACTTC
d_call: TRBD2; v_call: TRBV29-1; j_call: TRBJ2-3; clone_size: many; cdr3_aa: CSAGLAGPDTQYF; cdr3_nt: TGCAGCGCCGGACTAGCGGGGCCCGATACGCAGTATTTT
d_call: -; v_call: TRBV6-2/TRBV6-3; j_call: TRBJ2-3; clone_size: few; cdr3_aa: CASSSPVRRSTDTQYF; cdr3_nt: TGTGCCAGCAGTTCCCCTGTCCGGAGGAGCACAGATACGCAGTATTTT
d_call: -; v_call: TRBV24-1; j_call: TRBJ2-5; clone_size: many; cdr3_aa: CATSGLPGETQYF; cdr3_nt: TGTGCCACCAGTGGCTTACCCGGGGAGACCCAGTACTTC
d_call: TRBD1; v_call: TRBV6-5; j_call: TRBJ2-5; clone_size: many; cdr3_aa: CASSKPGTAGETQYF; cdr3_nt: TGTGCCAGCAGTAAACCGGGGACAGCTGGAGAGACCCAGTACTTC
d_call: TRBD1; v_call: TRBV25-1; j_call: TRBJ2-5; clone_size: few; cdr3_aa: CASSDLQGLDTQYF; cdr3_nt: TGTGCCAGCAGTGACCTACAGGGGCTTGATACCCAGTACTTC
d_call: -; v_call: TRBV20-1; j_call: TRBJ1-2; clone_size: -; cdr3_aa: CSAGLGPGGGYTF; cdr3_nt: TGCAGTGCTGGCCTAGGGCCCGGCGGTGGCTACACCTTC
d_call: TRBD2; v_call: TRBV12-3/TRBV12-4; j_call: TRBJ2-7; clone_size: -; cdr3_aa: CASRTSGSSYEQYF; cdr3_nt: TGTGCCAGCAGGACTAGCGGGAGTTCCTACGAGCAGTACTTC
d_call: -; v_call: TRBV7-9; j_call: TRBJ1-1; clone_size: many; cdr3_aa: CASSWSTSNTEAFF; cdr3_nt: TGTGCCAGCAGCTGGTCTACATCGAACACTGAAGCTTTCTTT
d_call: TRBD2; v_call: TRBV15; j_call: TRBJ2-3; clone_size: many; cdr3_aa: CATSPGTSGHTDTQYF; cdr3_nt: TGTGCCACCAGCCCCGGGACTAGCGGTCACACAGATACGCAGTATTTT
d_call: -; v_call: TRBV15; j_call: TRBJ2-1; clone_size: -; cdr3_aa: CATSRDLAGTYNEQFF; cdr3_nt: TGTGCCACCAGCAGAGATCTTGCGGGCACCTACAATGAGCAGTTCTTC
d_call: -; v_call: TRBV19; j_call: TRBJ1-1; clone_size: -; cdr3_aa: CASRKPTGSPEAFF; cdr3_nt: TGTGCCAGTAGAAAACCAACAGGGAGTCCTGAAGCTTTCTTT
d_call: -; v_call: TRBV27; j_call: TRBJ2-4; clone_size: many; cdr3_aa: CASRSAAVIAKNIQYF; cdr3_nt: TGTGCCAGCAGATCGGCGGCAGTTATAGCCAAAAACATTCAGTACTTC
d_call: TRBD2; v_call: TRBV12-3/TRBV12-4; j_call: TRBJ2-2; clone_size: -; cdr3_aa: CASTQPSGRSTGELFF; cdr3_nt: TGTGCCAGCACCCAACCTAGCGGGAGAAGCACCGGGGAGCTGTTTTTT
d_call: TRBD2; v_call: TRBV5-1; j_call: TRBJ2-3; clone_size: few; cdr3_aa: CASSFGAGFIDTQYF; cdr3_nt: TGCGCCAGCAGCTTCGGAGCGGGATTTATAGATACGCAGTATTTT
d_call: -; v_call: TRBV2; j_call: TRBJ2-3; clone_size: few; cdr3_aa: CASSESPGSDTQYF; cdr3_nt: TGTGCCAGCAGTGAAAGCCCAGGGTCAGATACGCAGTATTTT
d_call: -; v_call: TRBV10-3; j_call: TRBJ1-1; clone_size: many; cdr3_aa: CAIVKDTEAFF; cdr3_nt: TGTGCCATCGTTAAGGACACTGAAGCTTTCTTT
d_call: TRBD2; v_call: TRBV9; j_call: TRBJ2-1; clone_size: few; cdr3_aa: CASSVATRDYRNEQFF; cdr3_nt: TGTGCCAGCAGCGTAGCTACGCGGGACTACCGAAATGAGCAGTTCTTC
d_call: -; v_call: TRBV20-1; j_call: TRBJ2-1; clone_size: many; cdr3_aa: CSAHTRADLRNEQFF; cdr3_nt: TGCAGTGCCCATACCCGGGCGGACCTCCGCAATGAGCAGTTCTTC
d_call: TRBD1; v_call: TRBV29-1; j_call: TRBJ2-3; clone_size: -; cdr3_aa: CSVVPGTGATDTQYF; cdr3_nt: TGCAGCGTAGTCCCCGGGACAGGGGCTACAGATACGCAGTATTTT
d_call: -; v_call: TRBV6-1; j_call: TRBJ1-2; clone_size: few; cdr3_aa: CASIWGGGYTF; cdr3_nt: TGTGCCAGCATTTGGGGAGGCGGCTACACCTTC
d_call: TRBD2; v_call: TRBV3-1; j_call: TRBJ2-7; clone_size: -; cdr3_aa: CASSRTGTTENEQYF; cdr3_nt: TGTGCCAGCAGCCGAACCGGGACTACAGAAAACGAGCAGTACTTC
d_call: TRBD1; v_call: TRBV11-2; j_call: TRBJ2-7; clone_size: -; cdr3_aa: CASSLRGQGRYEQYF; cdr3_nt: TGTGCCAGCAGCTTAAGAGGACAGGGGCGCTACGAGCAGTACTTC
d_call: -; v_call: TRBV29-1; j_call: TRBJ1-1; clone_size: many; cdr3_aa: CSVGQGKYTEAFF; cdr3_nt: TGCAGCGTTGGGCAGGGAAAGTACACTGAAGCTTTCTTT
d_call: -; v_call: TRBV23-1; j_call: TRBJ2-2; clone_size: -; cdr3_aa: CASSQPARAGSYLTGELFF; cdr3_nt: TGCGCCAGCAGTCAACCCGCCCGGGCAGGTTCATACCTCACCGGGGAGCTGTTTTTT
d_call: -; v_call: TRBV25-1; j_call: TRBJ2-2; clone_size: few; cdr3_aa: CASSRLERDTGELFF; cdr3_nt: TGTGCCAGCAGTAGACTGGAGCGGGACACCGGGGAGCTGTTTTTT
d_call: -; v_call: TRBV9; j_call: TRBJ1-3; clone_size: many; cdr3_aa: CASSADSYPNTIYF; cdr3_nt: TGTGCCAGCAGTGCGGACAGTTATCCAAACACCATATATTTT
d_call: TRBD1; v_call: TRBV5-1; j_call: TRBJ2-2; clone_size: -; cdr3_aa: CASSFRDSNTGELFF; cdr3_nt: TGCGCCAGCAGCTTCCGGGACAGTAACACCGGGGAGCTGTTTTTT
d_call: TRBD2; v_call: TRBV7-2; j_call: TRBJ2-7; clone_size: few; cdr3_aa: CASSTLAGSDYEQYF; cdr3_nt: TGTGCCAGCAGCACCCTAGCGGGCTCGGACTACGAGCAGTACTTC
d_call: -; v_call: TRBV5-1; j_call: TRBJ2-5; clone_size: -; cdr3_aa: CASSPTGSPQETQYF; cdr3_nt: TGCGCCAGCAGCCCTACAGGGTCCCCCCAAGAGACCCAGTACTTC
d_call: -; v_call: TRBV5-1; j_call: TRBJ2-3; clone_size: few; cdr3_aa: CASSLGGLRADTQYF; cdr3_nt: TGCGCCAGCAGCTTGGGGGGTTTACGTGCAGATACGCAGTATTTT
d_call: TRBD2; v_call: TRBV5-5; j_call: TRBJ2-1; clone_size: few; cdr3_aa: CASSLVSGRIGNEQFF; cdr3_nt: TGTGCCAGCAGCTTGGTTAGCGGGAGAATCGGAAATGAGCAGTTCTTC
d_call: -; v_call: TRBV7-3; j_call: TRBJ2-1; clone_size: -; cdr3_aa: CASSQARLGNEQFF; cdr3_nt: TGTGCCAGCAGCCAGGCTAGACTGGGCAATGAGCAGTTCTTC
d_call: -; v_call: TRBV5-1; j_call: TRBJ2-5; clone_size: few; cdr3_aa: CASSLAVGFGETQYF; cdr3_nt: TGCGCCAGCAGCTTGGCAGTGGGGTTTGGAGAGACCCAGTACTTC
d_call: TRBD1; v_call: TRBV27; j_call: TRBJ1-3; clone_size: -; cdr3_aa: CASSFRGLGNTIYF; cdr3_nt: TGTGCCAGCAGTTTCAGGGGGCTAGGAAACACCATATATTTT
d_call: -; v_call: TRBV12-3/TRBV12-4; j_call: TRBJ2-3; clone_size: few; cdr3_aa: CASSPTSEGPQYF; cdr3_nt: TGTGCCAGCAGCCCGACTAGTGAGGGGCCGCAGTATTTT
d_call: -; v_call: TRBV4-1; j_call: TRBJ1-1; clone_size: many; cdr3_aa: CASSQPKAEAFF; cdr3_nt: TGCGCCAGCAGCCAACCCAAGGCAGAAGCTTTCTTT
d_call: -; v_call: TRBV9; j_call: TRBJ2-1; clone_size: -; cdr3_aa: CASSVFGGAYNEQFF; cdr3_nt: TGTGCCAGCAGCGTATTCGGAGGGGCCTACAATGAGCAGTTCTTC
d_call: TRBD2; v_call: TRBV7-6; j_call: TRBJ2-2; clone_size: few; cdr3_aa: CAAAATSVGGELFF; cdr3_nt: TGTGCCGCGGCGGCGACTAGCGTTGGCGGGGAGCTGTTTTTT